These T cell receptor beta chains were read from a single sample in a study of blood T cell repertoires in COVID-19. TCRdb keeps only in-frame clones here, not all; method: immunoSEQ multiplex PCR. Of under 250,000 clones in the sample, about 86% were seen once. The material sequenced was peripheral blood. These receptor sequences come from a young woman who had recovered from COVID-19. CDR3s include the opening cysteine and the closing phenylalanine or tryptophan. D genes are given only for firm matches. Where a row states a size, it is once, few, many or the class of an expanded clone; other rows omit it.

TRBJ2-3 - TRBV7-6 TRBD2 CASSSDPTGLAGVTDTQYF
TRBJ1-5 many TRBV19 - CASSILGGGGQPQHF
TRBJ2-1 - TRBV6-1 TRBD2 CASSESATSGLYNEQFF
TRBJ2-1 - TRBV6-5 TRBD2 CASLRAGGNEQFF
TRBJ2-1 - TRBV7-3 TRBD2 CASSLTSGNFVNEQFF
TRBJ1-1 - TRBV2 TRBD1 CASRGQVNTEAFF
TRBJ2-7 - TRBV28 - CASSGSGPEQYF
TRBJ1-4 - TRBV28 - CATWGGQTNEKLFF
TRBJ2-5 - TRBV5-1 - CASSSGTAGETQYF
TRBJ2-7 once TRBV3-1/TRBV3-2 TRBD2 CASGRTSGIYEQYF
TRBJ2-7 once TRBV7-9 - CASSLYIRSYEQYF
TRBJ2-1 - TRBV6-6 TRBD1 CASSPSPGQASYNEQFF
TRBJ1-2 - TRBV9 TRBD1 CASSGTGDYGYTF
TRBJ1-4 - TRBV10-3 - CAISESGGLTEKLFF
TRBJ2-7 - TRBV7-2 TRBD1 CASSLSGTGIEQYF
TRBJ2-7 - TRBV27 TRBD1 CASSSGQGLDEQYF
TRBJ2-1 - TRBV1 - CTSSLRRSGRGGYNEQFF
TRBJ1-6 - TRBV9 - CASSLVGQPLHF